This is a list of T cell receptor beta chains from one sample in a study of cytomegalovirus exposure and HLA in healthy donors. Produced via immunoSEQ multiplex PCR; TCRdb's table is partial and in-frame only. The sample yields fewer than 200,000 clones, almost 80% seen once. The sample taken for sequencing was PBMCs. The source is a man aged 30 to 45 in good health and CMV-seronegative. Each CDR3 is given with its conserved first and last residue.

j_gene: TRBJ2-2; len: 18; v_gene: TRBV9; CDR3aa: CASSVAASGGRAAGELFF
j_gene: TRBJ2-1; len: 17; v_gene: TRBV7-9; CDR3aa: CASSPPYGTSVYNEQFF
j_gene: TRBJ2-7; len: 14; v_gene: TRBV10-1; CDR3aa: CASSQSKGLGEQYF
j_gene: TRBJ2-7; len: 11; v_gene: TRBV20-1; CDR3aa: CSASRSYEQYF
j_gene: TRBJ1-2; len: 13; v_gene: TRBV2; CDR3aa: CASSAGTGDGYTF
j_gene: TRBJ2-7; len: 13; v_gene: TRBV4-2; CDR3aa: CASSQGAAGGQYF
j_gene: TRBJ2-7; len: 15; v_gene: TRBV7-2; CDR3aa: CASSLAREFENEQYF
j_gene: TRBJ2-5; len: 15; v_gene: TRBV7-2; CDR3aa: CASSLAFRSRETQYF
j_gene: TRBJ1-5; len: 13; v_gene: TRBV28; CDR3aa: CASSHQGDQPQHF
j_gene: TRBJ1-1; len: 16; v_gene: TRBV6-6; CDR3aa: CASSQDRGRLDTEAFF
j_gene: TRBJ2-5; len: 20; v_gene: TRBV30; CDR3aa: CAWRSPYSGLAGAYQETQYF
j_gene: TRBJ2-1; len: 15; v_gene: TRBV6-6; CDR3aa: CASSYRLAGDGEQFF
j_gene: TRBJ2-1; len: 13; v_gene: TRBV7-2; CDR3aa: CASSLDQRGEQFF
j_gene: TRBJ1-1; len: 14; v_gene: TRBV19; CDR3aa: CASSTSGGNTEAFF
j_gene: TRBJ2-1; len: 12; v_gene: TRBV7-3; CDR3aa: CASSFIRGEQFF
j_gene: TRBJ1-1; len: 16; v_gene: TRBV7-2; CDR3aa: CASSPHSWSGRTEAFF
j_gene: TRBJ2-5; len: 15; v_gene: TRBV27; CDR3aa: CASSLSSGLGETQYF
j_gene: TRBJ1-1; len: 13; v_gene: TRBV10-3; CDR3aa: CAISAAGGTEAFF
j_gene: TRBJ1-4; len: 15; v_gene: TRBV5-1; CDR3aa: CASLRYRATNEKLFF